The clone carrying this T cell receptor beta chain was found a few times. This sample was included in a study of blood T cell repertoires in COVID-19. The overall study: The United States, Italy and Spain provided the acute and convalescent COVID-19 samples. T cells, B-cell-depleted T cells, or PBMCs provided the cDNA or gDNA that served as material.

From germline, CDR1 is SGHAT and CDR2 FQNNGV. The V gene lost 3 bases and the J gene lost 0 bases, with 9 bases spanning the gap. This CDR3 spans 14 amino acids. Methods used by the authors: Estimates of nucleated cell counts were drawn from the amplification of reference gene primers. Measured with immunoSEQ multiplex PCR; TCRdb has only the in-frame clones, and not every one. That table supplies the V and J calls and clone size; D and trimming were determined from the DNA. The sample lists some 210,000 clones, 80% to 85% seen once, with around 9.3% in the top ten. Living in roughly 23 US areas, the participants were between 18 and 89 years of age.

The chain couples TRBV11-2 to TRBJ2-7; D gene ambiguous. The TCR sequence derives from a woman between 45 and 60 years old with acute COVID-19. Sample: PBMCs or T cells enriched from blood (not recorded which). DNA of the CDR3: TGTGCCAGCAGCTTCTCCAAGAGCTCCTACGAGCAGTACTTC. It is translated as CASSFSKSSYEQYF.